Many counts were recorded for the clone carrying this T cell receptor (beta chain). As yet, its antigen is unknown. The CDR3 has 15 residues. Germline-derived CDR1 and CDR2 are DFQATT and SNEGSKA (reference sequence). The V end lost 0 bases, the J end lost 6 bases, and 17 bases lay between the germline ends. These data originate in a study of CD8 T cells in ankylosing spondylitis. Points from the study as a whole: Matched synovial fluid from ankylosing spondylitis patients was reported to be enriched for disease-linked clones. Made up of 7 to 9 highly homologous variants, a TCR beta motif appeared characteristic of ankylosing spondylitis blood.

Quantitative 5'-RACE was performed with molecular barcodes, and it yielded the TCR beta libraries. TCRdb reanalysed the 5' RACE reads using MiXCR and keeps one entry per CDR3 protein. This sample has about 130,000 distinct CDR3 sequences, with roughly 7.3% found just once. The J gene is TRBJ1-2, the V gene TRBV20-1; D gene ambiguous. This clonotype was obtained from a male donor with ankylosing spondylitis or in good health (not recorded which). Sequenced: blood, either unsorted or a sorted T cell fraction (not recorded which). CDR3 in amino acids: CSARDHTDLGHGYTF. The DNA of the CDR3 is TGCAGTGCTAGAGATCACACAGATCTTGGTCATGGCTACACCTTC.